The 32 T cell receptor beta chains given below trace back to one sample, sequenced in a study of CD8+ T cells in alopecia areata. The sequencing template was cDNA reverse transcribed from extracted RNA. The assay was immunoSEQ multiplex PCR, and TCRdb's table has in-frame clones only and misses some. This repertoire lists 90,000 to 130,000 clones without singletons; roughly 21% sits in the top ten. Input material: lesional skin. All receptors come from a C3H/HeJ mouse with alopecia areata. MHC haplotype: H2-k.

This clone showed up just a few times. The gene names here belong to mouse. The CDR3 end is not reached by the read, which stops 4 residues before it; the germline J gene fills it in. This chain joins TRBV13-3 and TRBJ1-1; perhaps TRBD1 as D (6 bases). Per the germline V gene, CDR1 is NNHDY and CDR2 is SYVADS. The CDR3 runs 15 residues. V was trimmed by 0 bases and J by 1 base, leaving 10 bases between them. The CDR3 DNA, read in part, is TGTGCCAGCAGTGATGGGGGGGCAGGGAACACA. It encodes CASSDGGAGNT. The entire CDR3 reads CASSDGGAGNTEVFF.

To note about this clone: The protein TCRdb lists differs from the translation of the DNA at residue 13; the protein given here is translated from the DNA itself. The listed genes are named as in mouse. Read data end 3 residues before the CDR3 end; the end is taken from the germline J gene. V and J are TRBV1 and TRBJ1-3; 9 nucleotides line up with TRBD1. The germline V gene has CDR1 NSQYPW and CDR2 LRSPGD (reference sequence). V was pared by 3 bases and J by 0 bases, with 3 bases of the junction left unmatched. The length of the CDR3 is 16 residues. CDR3 loop: CTCSARDRVSGNTLYF. The sequenced CDR3 bases are TGCACCTGCAGTGCTCGGGACAGGGTTTCTGGAAATACG.

This clone occurred a few times. The gene symbols are mouse symbols. Coverage ceases 4 residues before the CDR3 finishes, and the germline J gene fills in the end. The rearrangement uses TRBV13-3 and TRBJ2-7; 10 bases match TRBD2. The junction had 4 bases not matched to a gene; V was cut back by 1 base and J by 0 bases. Germline CDR1 and CDR2: NNHDY and SYVADS. CDR3 length: 16 residues. The CDR3 sequence: CASSDRLGGRSYEQYF. CDR3 DNA (partial): TGTGCCAGCAGTGATCGGCTGGGGGGGCGCTCCTAT.

On this clone: Here the gene names and germline are mouse. The CDR3 end is not reached by the read, which stops 4 residues before it; the germline J gene fills it in. This chain links TRBV14 with TRBJ2-5, with D possibly TRBD1 on 6 matching bases. Germline V gives CDR1 SGHDT, CDR2 FRDEAV. Trimming pared 5 bases from V and 2 bases from J, leaving 12 bases between. This CDR3 has 14 amino acids. The CDR3 DNA, read in part, is TGTGCCAGCAGGCTCCGGGACACCCAAGAC. Protein sequence: CASRLRDTQD. The CDR3 reads in full as CASRLRDTQDTQYF.

This clone showed up just a few times. Gene names are mouse gene names. The CDR3 extends 4 residues past the end of the read, so its final part is completed from the germline J gene. The V gene is TRBV13-3, the J gene TRBJ2-3, with 9 bases lining up with TRBD2. CDR3 size: 18 residues. The V and J ends lost 0 bases and 2 bases, in that order; junction bases with no gene match: 10. Germline lookup yields CDR1 NNHDY and CDR2 SYVADS. CDR3 amino acids: CASSDARLGGRDAETLYF. CDR3 DNA, as far as it was read: TGTGCCAGCAGTGATGCAAGGTTGGGGGGGCGAGATGCAGAA.

Comment on this clone: Gene names refer to mouse genes. The CDR3 end is not reached by the read, which stops 4 residues before it; the germline J gene fills it in. The chain joins TRBV1 to TRBJ2-3; possible D gene TRBD2, 6 bases. V lost 3 bases and J 1 base, leaving 11 bases between the germline ends. The CDR3 sequence is 15 residues long. The V gene's germline CDR1 is NSQYPW and CDR2 LRSPGD (reference sequence). The CDR3 sequence: CTCSARAGGAETLYF. The CDR3 bases that were read are TGCACCTGCAGTGCTCGGGCTGGGGGTGCAGAA.

This clone was counted only a few times. Each gene name is a mouse one. The chain's CDR3 is CASSGGQGRDTQYF. Incomplete CDR3 DNA: TGTGCCAGCAGTGGTGGACAGGGAAGGGAC. V is TRBV13-3 and J is TRBJ2-5; 8 positions match TRBD1. The read terminates 4 residues before the CDR3 end, so the remaining end is supplied by the germline J gene. The CDR3 consists of 14 residues. CDR1 NNHDY and CDR2 SYVADS come from the germline V gene.

This clone showed up just a few times. The genes are named according to mouse. The read stops 4 residues short of the end of the CDR3; the missing end is completed from the germline J gene. The chain recombines TRBV13-3 with TRBJ1-2, with D possibly being TRBD1 (5 bases). The CDR3 spans 14 residues. The germline V and J ends were trimmed by 5 bases and 2 bases, with 13 bases remaining between them. CDR1 and CDR2 from the germline V gene are NNHDY and SYVADS. The CDR3 reads CASSLGQGNSDYTF. CDR3 DNA (partial): TGTGCCAGCAGCCTCGGGCAGGGCAACTCC.

This clone was observed a handful of times. The germline and genes are mouse ones. Sequencing ends 4 residues short of the CDR3 end; the germline J gene provides the rest. The chain carries TRBV16 and TRBJ1-2; D is possibly TRBD1 (6 bases). The CDR3 covers 14 residues. The germline CDR1 and CDR2 sequences are SGHSA and FRNQAP. V was pared by 0 bases and J by 3 bases, with 8 bases between. The DNA read from the CDR3 is TGTGCAAGCAGCTTAGACAGGGGTGACTCC. Its translation is CASSLDRGDS. The entire CDR3 reads CASSLDRGDSDYTF.

This clone was observed many times. These gene names are mouse names. Coverage ceases 4 residues before the CDR3 finishes, and the germline J gene fills in the end. The V and J genes are TRBV13-3 and TRBJ2-1; 12 bases map to TRBD2. This CDR3 is 14 amino acids long. Germline V gene sequence: CDR1 NNHDY, CDR2 SYVADS. The CDR3 DNA, read in part, is TGTGCCAGCAAGACTGGGGGGGCGCTGGCT. Protein sequence: CASKTGGALA. The whole CDR3 sequence is CASKTGGALAEQFF.

This clone was seen more than once but under ten times. The translated DNA and TCRdb's protein are not identical at residue 12; the protein here was translated from the DNA. Mouse gene names and germline throughout. With the read ending 3 residues before the CDR3 end, the germline J gene is used to fill in that end. The chain carries TRBV13-2 and TRBJ1-6; TRBD1 agrees at 10 bases. TRBJ1-6 is classed as an ORF, of uncertain function. V trimming: 2 bases; J trimming: 6 bases; junction bases outside the gene matches: 2. Germline V CDR1 and CDR2: NNHNN, SYGAGS (reference sequence). This CDR3 comprises 15 residues. The sequenced part of the CDR3 DNA is TGTGCCAGCGGTGAGGGGACAGGGGCTAATTCGCCC. This codes for CASGEGTGANSP. In full, the CDR3 is CASGEGTGANSPLYF.

This clone was observed many times. Gene names and germline refer to mouse. CDR3 bases read: TGCACCTGCAGTGAGGGACAGGGAAACACCGGG. Protein product: CTCSEGQGNTG. The whole CDR3 sequence reads CTCSEGQGNTGQLYF. This chain links TRBV1 with TRBJ2-2; TRBD1 aligns across 9 bases. The read falls 4 residues short of the CDR3 end, and the missing part is taken from the germline J gene. The junction had 1 base not matched to a gene; V was cut back by 4 bases and J by 1 base. The CDR3 covers 15 residues. Germline-derived CDR1 and CDR2 are NSQYPW and LRSPGD (reference sequence).

This clone was counted at least ten times. Mouse names are used for the genes. The CDR3 end lies 4 residues beyond the end of the read and is filled in from the germline J gene. The genes are TRBV13-3 and TRBJ1-2; tentative D call: TRBD1 (5 bases). The CDR3 contains 13 residues. The germline V gene has CDR1 NNHDY and CDR2 SYVADS. CDR3 DNA (partial): TGTGCCAGCAGTGATGCTAGGGGTTCC. It yields the protein CASSDARGS. The whole CDR3 region reads CASSDARGSDYTF.

This clone came up a few times. These gene names are mouse names. The DNA ends 4 residues before the CDR3 does, and the rest of the CDR3 is filled in from the germline J gene. This rearrangement joins TRBV14 to TRBJ2-5; D gene uncertain. The CDR3 is 12 amino acids. Per the germline V gene, CDR1 is SGHDT and CDR2 is FRDEAV. Trimming cost V 4 bases and J 1 base, with 4 bases left between them. CDR3 sequence: CASSPYQDTQYF. The covered CDR3 bases are TGTGCCAGCAGTCCCTACCAAGAC.

In its sample, this clone was seen a few times. Gene names refer to mouse genes. The read ends 4 residues shy of where the CDR3 ends; the end is completed using the germline J gene. V and J are TRBV19 and TRBJ1-2, with a weak D call TRBD1 (5 bases). Germline V gene data show CDR1 as FNHDT and CDR2 as SITEND (reference sequence). The CDR3 sequence is 13 residues long. The DNA read from the CDR3 is TGTGCCAGCAGTATATACTGGGGGGAC. Translation: CASSIYWGD. The full-length CDR3 reads as CASSIYWGDDYTF.

This clone was seen only a few times. Here the gene names and germline are mouse. Read data end 4 residues before the CDR3 end; the end is taken from the germline J gene. The V call is TRBV1, the J call TRBJ2-4, with 10 positions matching TRBD2. The CDR3 has 16 residues. Trimming removed 4 bases from V and 2 bases from J; junction bases left unmatched: 6. Germline-derived CDR1 and CDR2 are NSQYPW and LRSPGD (reference sequence). CDR3 DNA, as far as it was read: TGCACCTGCAGTGTCTGGGGGGGCGCTGATCAAAAC. The encoded protein is CTCSVWGGADQN. The entire CDR3 is CTCSVWGGADQNTLYF.

Of note for this clone: Gene names follow the mouse nomenclature. Read coverage stops 4 residues before the CDR3 terminus; the germline J gene supplies the remainder. The V gene is TRBV19, the J gene TRBJ2-7; 9 bases match TRBD1. CDR3 length: 14 amino acids. Germline CDR1 and CDR2: FNHDT and SITEND (reference sequence). The CDR3 spells CASSTGTGKYEQYF. The CDR3 DNA, read in part, is TGTGCCAGCAGCACCGGGACAGGGAAATAT.

This clone has just a few counts. TCRdb's protein does not match the DNA translation at residue 12; the protein provided is translated from the DNA. Gene names and germline match the mouse. The CDR3 end is not reached by the read, which stops 3 residues before it; the germline J gene fills it in. V and J are TRBV13-3 and TRBJ1-3; possibly TRBD1 for D (5 bases). Germline CDR1 is NNHDY and CDR2 is SYVADS. The CDR3 loop spans 15 amino acids. V was shortened by 5 bases and J by 0 bases, with 12 bases between the two germline ends. The CDR3 sequence: CASRGPDTSGNTLYF. The CDR3 bases that were read are TGTGCCAGCAGGGGCCCGGACACTTCTGGAAATACG.

The sample holds a few counts of this clone. Gene names are the mouse ones. The read comes to an end 4 residues before the CDR3 does, leaving the germline J gene to fill in the end. This chain joins TRBV13-3 and TRBJ2-5, with D perhaps matching TRBD2 (6 bases). Germline loops: CDR1 NNHDY, CDR2 SYVADS. The CDR3 length is 13 residues. The V end was cut by 4 bases, the J end by 2 bases, with 8 bases between. CDR3 DNA, as far as it was read: TGTGCCAGCAGTTGGGACTCCCAAGAC. It encodes CASSWDSQD. The whole CDR3 region reads CASSWDSQDTQYF.

Points on this clone: Genes and germline come from the mouse. The read gets to within 4 residues of the CDR3 end, and the germline J gene fills in the rest. The rearrangement uses TRBV19 and TRBJ2-2; D is ambiguous. Germline-derived CDR1 and CDR2 are FNHDT and SITEND (reference sequence). With 4 bases removed from V and 1 base from J, the gap between germline ends came to 8 bases. The CDR3 is 14 amino acids. CDR3 DNA, as far as it was read: TGTGCCAGCAGTCCGCACATAAACACCGGG. Its protein is CASSPHINTG. The full CDR3 reads CASSPHINTGQLYF.

There are a few counts of this clone. Each gene name is a mouse one. The CDR3 goes on 4 residues after the read ends, and that part is filled in from the germline J gene. The chain employs TRBV13-3 and TRBJ2-7, with 10 bases fitting TRBD1. Germline values: CDR1 NNHDY, CDR2 SYVADS. This CDR3 has 13 residues. The sequenced part of the CDR3 DNA is TGTGCCAGCACATCCGGGACAGGGGAT. It is translated as CASTSGTGD. The entire CDR3 sequence reads CASTSGTGDEQYF.

Points on this clone: At residue 12, TCRdb's protein disagrees with the DNA translation; the protein shown here derives from the DNA. The germline and genes are mouse ones. The CDR3 end lies 3 residues beyond the end of the read and is filled in from the germline J gene. The chain is built from TRBV19 and TRBJ1-3; 7 nucleotides agree with TRBD1. Germline values: CDR1 FNHDT, CDR2 SITEND (reference sequence). The CDR3 length is 15 residues. CDR3 loop: CASSMGQGVGNPLYF. CDR3 DNA (partial): TGTGCCAGCAGTATGGGGCAGGGGGTCGGAAATCCG.

This clone was found many times. The gene names given are mouse names. The CDR3 region is CASSVLVQDTQYF. CDR3 DNA (partial): TGTGCCAGCAGCGTACTGGTCCAAGAC. V gene TRBV13-3 combines with J gene TRBJ2-5, with D tentatively TRBD2 (5 bases). The read ends 4 residues before the CDR3 terminus; that terminus is restored from the germline J gene. In germline, CDR1 is NNHDY, CDR2 SYVADS. With 5 bases removed from V and 2 bases from J, the gap between germline ends came to 9 bases. The CDR3 is 13 residues long.

With regard to this clone: The genes and germline here are from mouse. The read halts 4 residues ahead of the CDR3 end, with the missing end drawn from the germline J gene. The rearrangement joins TRBV13-2 to TRBJ2-3, with TRBD2 identical over 8 bases. The germline V gene encodes CDR1 NNHNN and CDR2 SYGAGS (reference sequence). This CDR3 has 15 residues. Trimming cost V 6 bases and J 2 bases; bases outside gene matches: 8. The DNA read from the CDR3 is TGTGCCAGCGAAGGGGGGGCTGGGTATGCAGAA. Protein: CASEGGAGYAE. The full CDR3 protein reads CASEGGAGYAETLYF.

This clone was found a few times. Germline and genes here are mouse. The read terminates 4 residues before the CDR3 end, so the remaining end is supplied by the germline J gene. The chain has TRBV13-3 and TRBJ2-4, with D perhaps TRBD1 (6 bases). The V gene's germline CDR1 is NNHDY and CDR2 SYVADS. V shed 3 bases and J shed 3 bases, with 11 bases lying between them. The CDR3 length is 14 residues. CDR3 DNA (partial): TGTGCCAGCAGTGCACAGGGAAGGCAAAAC. Translated: CASSAQGRQN. The full CDR3 reads CASSAQGRQNTLYF.

For this clone: All gene names here are mouse names. The CDR3 extends 4 residues past the end of the read, so its final part is completed from the germline J gene. This sequence joins TRBV13-3 and TRBJ2-1, with TRBD1 as a possible D gene (6 bases). This CDR3 is built from 13 residues. V was clipped by 6 bases and J by 5 bases, with 12 bases between them. In germline, CDR1 is NNHDY, CDR2 SYVADS. CDR3 DNA, as far as it was read: TGTGCCAGCACCTCAGGGGAGGATGCT. It translates to CASTSGEDA. The complete CDR3 reads CASTSGEDAEQFF.

This clone has only a few counts. The genes and germline here are from mouse. Read coverage stops 4 residues before the CDR3 terminus; the germline J gene supplies the remainder. The chain uses TRBV13-3 and TRBJ2-3; the match to TRBD2 covers 8 bases. This CDR3 is 15 amino acids long. The V and J ends lost 5 bases and 0 bases, in that order; junction bases with no gene match: 5. Germline CDR1 is NNHDY and CDR2 is SYVADS. The CDR3 sequence is CASSAWGVSAETLYF. The CDR3 DNA, read in part, is TGTGCCAGCAGCGCCTGGGGGGTTAGTGCAGAA.

This clone has ten or more counts. Mouse gene names apply. Read sequence stops 4 residues before the CDR3 end, and the germline J gene provides the missing end. V gene TRBV13-3 combines with J gene TRBJ2-1; weak D call: TRBD1 (6 bases). Germline V gives CDR1 NNHDY, CDR2 SYVADS. The CDR3 extends over 14 amino acids. CDR3 bases read: TGTGCCAGCAGTGACACACAGGGCGGGGCT. It specifies CASSDTQGGA. The entire CDR3 is CASSDTQGGAEQFF.

This clone was detected a few times. The listed genes are named as in mouse. With the read ending 4 residues before the CDR3 end, the germline J gene is used to fill in that end. This chain connects TRBV13-2 to TRBJ2-3; TRBD2 matches at 12 bases. This CDR3 contains 16 residues. With V trimmed by 5 bases and J by 0 bases, 4 bases remained unmatched. Per the germline V gene, CDR1 is NNHNN and CDR2 is SYGAGS (reference sequence). Partial CDR3 DNA: TGTGCCAGCGGGGACTGGGGGGGATCTAGTGCAGAA. Its translation is CASGDWGGSSAE. In full, the CDR3 is CASGDWGGSSAETLYF.

For this clone: Gene labels here are mouse ones. The missing CDR3 end, 4 residues past where the read stops, is filled in from the germline J gene. The chain joins TRBV14 to TRBJ2-1; possible D gene TRBD1, 7 bases. Germline loops: CDR1 SGHDT, CDR2 FRDEAV. The CDR3 extends over 13 amino acids. CDR3 residues: CASSFPGGAEQFF. The sequenced CDR3 bases are TGTGCCAGCAGTTTCCCAGGGGGGGCT.

This clone was counted only a few times. The genes are named according to mouse. The CDR3 end lies 4 residues beyond the end of the read and is filled in from the germline J gene. The genes are TRBV1 and TRBJ2-4, with D maybe TRBD1 (6 bases). The CDR3 has 16 amino acids. V lost 3 bases and J lost 0, with 13 bases in between. Germline lookup yields CDR1 NSQYPW and CDR2 LRSPGD (reference sequence). CDR3 sequence: CTCSADQGQSQNTLYF. The part of the CDR3 DNA that was read is TGCACCTGCAGTGCCGATCAGGGACAAAGTCAAAAC.

This clone has at least ten counts. TCRdb's protein does not match the DNA translation at residue 13; the protein provided is translated from the DNA. Any gene name here is a mouse gene name. The read is 3 residues too short to cover the CDR3 end, so that end is filled in from the germline J gene. The chain combines TRBV17 with TRBJ1-6; 8 bases are shared with TRBD1. TRBJ1-6 is an ORF; its function is uncertain. There are 16 residues in the CDR3. The V gene end was trimmed by 3 bases and the J gene end by 4 bases; junction bases not matched to a gene: 5. The V gene's germline CDR1 is MNHDT and CDR2 YYDKIL. CDR3 sequence reads: CASSSTGTGYNSPLYF. Partial CDR3 DNA: TGTGCTAGCAGTAGTACCGGGACAGGTTATAATTCGCCC.